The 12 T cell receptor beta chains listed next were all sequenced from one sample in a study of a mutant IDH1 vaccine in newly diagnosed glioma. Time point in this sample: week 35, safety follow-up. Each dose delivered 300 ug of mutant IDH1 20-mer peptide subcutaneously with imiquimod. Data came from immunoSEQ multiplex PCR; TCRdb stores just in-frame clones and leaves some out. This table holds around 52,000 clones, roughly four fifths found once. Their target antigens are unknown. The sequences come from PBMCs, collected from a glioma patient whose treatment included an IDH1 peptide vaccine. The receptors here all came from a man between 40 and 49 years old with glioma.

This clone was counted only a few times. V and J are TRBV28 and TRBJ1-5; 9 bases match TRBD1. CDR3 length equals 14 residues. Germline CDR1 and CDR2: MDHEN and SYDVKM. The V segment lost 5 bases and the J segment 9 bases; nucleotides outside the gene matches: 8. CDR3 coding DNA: TGTGCCAGCAGTGCACCGACAGGGGGTCGGCCCCAGCATTTT. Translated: CASSAPTGGRPQHF.

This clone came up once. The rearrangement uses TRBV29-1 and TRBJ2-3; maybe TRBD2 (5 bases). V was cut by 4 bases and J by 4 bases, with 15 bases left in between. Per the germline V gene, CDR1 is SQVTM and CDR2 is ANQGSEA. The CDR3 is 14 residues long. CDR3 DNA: TGCAGCGTTGTCAGCCCGGGGAGCGCAGATACGCAGTATTTT. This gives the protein CSVVSPGSADTQYF.

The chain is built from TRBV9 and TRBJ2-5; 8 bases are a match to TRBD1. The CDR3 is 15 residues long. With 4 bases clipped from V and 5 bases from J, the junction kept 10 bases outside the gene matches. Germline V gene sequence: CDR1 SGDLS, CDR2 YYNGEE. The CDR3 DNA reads TGTGCCAGCAGCACCCGACAGGGGTTAGGGGAGACCCAGTACTTC. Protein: CASSTRQGLGETQYF.

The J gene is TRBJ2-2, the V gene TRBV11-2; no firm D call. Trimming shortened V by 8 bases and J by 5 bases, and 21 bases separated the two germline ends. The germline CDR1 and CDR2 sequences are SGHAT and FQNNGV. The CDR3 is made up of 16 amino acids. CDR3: CASFPPPKDRTGELFF. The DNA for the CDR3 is TGTGCCAGCTTCCCCCCCCCTAAGGATCGTACCGGGGAGCTGTTTTTT.

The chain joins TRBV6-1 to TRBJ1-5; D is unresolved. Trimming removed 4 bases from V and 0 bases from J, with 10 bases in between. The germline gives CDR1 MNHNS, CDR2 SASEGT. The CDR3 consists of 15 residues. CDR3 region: CASSADTNSNQPQHF. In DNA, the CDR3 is TGTGCCAGCAGTGCTGACACTAATAGCAATCAGCCCCAGCATTTT.

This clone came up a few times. CDR3 sequence reads: CASSQDRRINTGELFF. The CDR3 coding sequence is TGCGCCAGCAGCCAAGATAGGAGGATAAACACCGGGGAGCTGTTTTTT. V and J are TRBV4-3 and TRBJ2-2, with D perhaps TRBD2 (5 bases). Looked up from germline, CDR1 is LGHNA and CDR2 is YSLEER. The CDR3 totals 16 residues. Trimming cost V 0 bases and J 2 bases, with 10 bases left between them.

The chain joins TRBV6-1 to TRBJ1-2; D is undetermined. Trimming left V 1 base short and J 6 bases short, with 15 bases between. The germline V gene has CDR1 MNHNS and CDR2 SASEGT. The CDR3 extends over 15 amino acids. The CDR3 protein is CASSEGRRGRHGYTF. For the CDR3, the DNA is TGTGCCAGCAGTGAAGGTCGGCGCGGTCGCCATGGCTACACCTTC.

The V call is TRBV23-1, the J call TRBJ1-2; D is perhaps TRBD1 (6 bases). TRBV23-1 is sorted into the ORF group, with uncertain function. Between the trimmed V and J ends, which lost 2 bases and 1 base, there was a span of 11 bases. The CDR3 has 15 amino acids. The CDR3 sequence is CASSQPKGVNYGYTF. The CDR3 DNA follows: TGCGCCAGCAGTCAACCAAAGGGGGTTAACTATGGCTACACCTTC.

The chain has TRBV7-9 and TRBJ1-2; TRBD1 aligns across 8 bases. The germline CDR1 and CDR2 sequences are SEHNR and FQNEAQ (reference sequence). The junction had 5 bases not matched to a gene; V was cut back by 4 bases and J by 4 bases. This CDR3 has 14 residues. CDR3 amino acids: CASSSGGSGYGYTF. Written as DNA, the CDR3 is TGTGCCAGCAGCTCAGGGGGCAGTGGCTATGGCTACACCTTC.

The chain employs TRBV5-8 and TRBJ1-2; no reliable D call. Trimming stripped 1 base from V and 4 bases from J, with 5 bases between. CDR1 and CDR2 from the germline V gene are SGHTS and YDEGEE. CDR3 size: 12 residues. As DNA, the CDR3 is TGTGCCAGCAGCTTGCCCGGCTATGGCTACACCTTC. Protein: CASSLPGYGYTF. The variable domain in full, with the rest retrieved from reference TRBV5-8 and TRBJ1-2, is EAGVTQSPTHLIKTRGQQATLRCSPISGHTSVYWYQQALGLGLQFLLWYDEGEERNRGNFPPRFSGRQFPNYSSELNVNALELEDSALYLCASSLPGYGYTFGSGTRLTVV.

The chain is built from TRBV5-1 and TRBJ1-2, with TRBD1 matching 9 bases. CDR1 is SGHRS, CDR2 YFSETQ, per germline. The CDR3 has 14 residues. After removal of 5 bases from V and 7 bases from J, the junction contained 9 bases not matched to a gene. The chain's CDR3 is CASRPTGGERGYTF. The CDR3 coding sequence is TGCGCCAGCAGGCCGACAGGGGGTGAGCGTGGCTACACCTTC.

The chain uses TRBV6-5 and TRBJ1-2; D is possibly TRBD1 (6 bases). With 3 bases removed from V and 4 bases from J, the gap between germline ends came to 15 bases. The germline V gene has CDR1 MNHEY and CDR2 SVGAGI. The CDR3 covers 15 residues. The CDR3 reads CASSYGDKDRYGYTF. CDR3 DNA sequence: TGTGCCAGCAGTTATGGGGACAAGGATCGCTATGGCTACACCTTC.